This T cell receptor (beta chain) was sequenced for a study of blood T cells in healthy people across ages. The CDR3 extends over 16 amino acids. Trimming cost V 1 base and J 4 bases, with 11 bases left between them. The germline gives CDR1 LGHDT, CDR2 YNNKEL (reference sequence). Then a second PCR, running roughly 7 to 12 cycles, was carried out with a sample-barcoded 5' primer and a J-beta primer mix. MiXCR, applied by TCRdb to the 5' RACE reads, yields one record per CDR3 protein. The table has about 570,000 distinct CDR3 sequences, roughly a quarter seen once. This clonotype was seen a handful of times. This sample also belongs to another study, concerning T cells of mothers and their children. From that study: Around 3.2 million TCR beta reads per child versus over 9 million per mother.

V is TRBV3-1 and J is TRBJ1-6; D is possibly TRBD1 (5 bases). This clonotype originated in a boy between 2 and 10 years old in good health. Sequences were obtained from blood. The CDR3 is CASSQGGIGYNSPLHF. The DNA for the CDR3 is TGTGCCAGCAGCCAAGGGGGCATAGGATATAATTCACCCCTCCACTTT. Drawing the rest from reference TRBV3-1 and TRBJ1-6, the complete variable domain is DTAVSQTPKYLVTQMGNDKSIKCEQNLGHDTMYWYKQDSKKFLKIMFSYNNKELIINETVPNRFSPKSPDKAHLNLHINSLELGDSAVYFCASSQGGIGYNSPLHFGNGTRLTVT.